These T cell receptor beta chains were read from a single sample in a study of tumor-infiltrating lymphocytes in primary liver carcinoma. TCRdb re-called the multiplex PCR reads with MiXCR, one entry per CDR3 protein. The data show about 330,000 distinct CDR3 sequences, approximately 64% seen once. The sample comprised peripheral blood. These receptors were taken from a man aged 35-49 years with primary liver carcinoma and hepatitis B virus infection. CDR3s include the opening cysteine and the closing phenylalanine or tryptophan. Fields, in order: J gene, V gene, clone size, D gene, CDR3 DNA, CDR3 protein. The D gene is left open where the match is weak. Some rows have no size entry. The others give once, few or many, or a class for an expanded clone.

TRBJ2-7 | TRBV11-2 | NA | TRBD2 | TGTGCCAGCAGGTCAAATAGAGCTACGACCGGGACCAGCGGGAGGGGTTACGAGCAGTGCTTC | CASRSNRATTGTSGRGYEQCF
TRBJ2-1 | TRBV28 | NA | NA | TGTGCCAGCAGTTTTCCCGGCTACTACAATGAGCAGTTCTTC | CASSFPGYYNEQFF
TRBJ2-7 | TRBV11-2 | NA | NA | TGTGCCAGCAGCTCCCTAGCCGTGCAAGGGTTCTACGAGCAGTACTTC | CASSSLAVQGFYEQYF
TRBJ2-7 | TRBV11-2 | many | TRBD2 | TGTGCCAGCAGCTTACTAGCGGGAGGGCCACGAGAGCAGTACTTC | CASSLLAGGPREQYF
TRBJ1-1 | TRBV11-3 | NA | TRBD1 | TGTGCCAGTAGCTTATTCACAGGGGCTGAAGCTTTCTTT | CASSLFTGAEAFF
TRBJ2-5 | TRBV11-1 | NA | NA | TGTGTCAGCAGCTCAGCAAGGGGCCAAGAGACCCAGTACTTC | CVSSSARGQETQYF
TRBJ1-1 | TRBV11-2 | once | TRBD1 | TGTACCAGCAGCGCCCGGGACAGCCTCATTAACACTGAAGATTTCTTT | CTSSARDSLINTEDFF
TRBJ2-5 | TRBV10-1 | NA | NA | TGCGCCAGCCGTGAGACAGGGAGGGAGACCCAGTACTTC | CASRETGRETQYF
TRBJ2-1 | TRBV2 | NA | NA | TGTGCCAGCACCGAGCGCCTGAGCTCCTACAATGAGCAGTTCTTC | CASTERLSSYNEQFF
TRBJ2-5 | TRBV11-2 | many | NA | TGTGCCAGCAGCTTAGGCGCAGCGGAGACCCAGTACTTC | CASSLGAAETQYF
TRBJ2-3 | TRBV29-1 | once | TRBD1 | TGCAACGTCCTAACGGGACAGGATTGTTATACGCAGTACTTT | CNVLTGQDCYTQYF
TRBJ2-1 | TRBV4-2 | NA | NA | TGTGCCAGCAGCCCCCGAGAGGGGGCCTACAATGAGCAGTTCTTC | CASSPREGAYNEQFF
TRBJ2-1 | TRBV6-1 | many | NA | TGTGCCAGCAGTGAACTCGGGGCCTCAGGCAATGAGCAGTTCTTC | CASSELGASGNEQFF
TRBJ2-3 | TRBV29-1 | many | TRBD2 | TGCAGCGGCGACGGGGGGGCAGATACGCAGTATTTT | CSGDGGADTQYF
TRBJ1-2 | TRBV11-2 | NA | TRBD1 | TGTGCCAGCAGCCACCGATGGGAGGGGGCTGGTGGGTATGGCTACACCTTC | CASSHRWEGAGGYGYTF